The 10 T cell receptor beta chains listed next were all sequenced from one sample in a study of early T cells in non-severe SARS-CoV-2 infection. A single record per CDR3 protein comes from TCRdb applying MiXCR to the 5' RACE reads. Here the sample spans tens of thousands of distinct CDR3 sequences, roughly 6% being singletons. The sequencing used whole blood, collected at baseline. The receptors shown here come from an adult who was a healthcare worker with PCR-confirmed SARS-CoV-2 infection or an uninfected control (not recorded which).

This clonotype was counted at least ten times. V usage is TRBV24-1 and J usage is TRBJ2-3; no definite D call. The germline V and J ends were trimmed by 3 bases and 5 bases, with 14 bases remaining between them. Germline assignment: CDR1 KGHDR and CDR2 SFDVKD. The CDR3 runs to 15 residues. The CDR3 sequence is CATSDPDTFGDTQYF. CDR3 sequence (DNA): TGTGCCACCAGTGATCCCGACACCTTTGGAGATACGCAGTATTTT.

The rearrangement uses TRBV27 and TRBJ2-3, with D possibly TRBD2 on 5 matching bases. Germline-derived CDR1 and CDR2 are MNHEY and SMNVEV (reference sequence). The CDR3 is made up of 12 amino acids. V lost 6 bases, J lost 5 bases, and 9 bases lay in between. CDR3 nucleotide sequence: TGTGCCAGCAGCTTCGCGGGAGATACGCAGTATTTT. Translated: CASSFAGDTQYF.

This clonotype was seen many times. The chain's CDR3 is CASSVSGRQGYGYTF. Written as DNA, the CDR3 is TGTGCCAGCAGTGTCAGCGGGCGACAGGGCTATGGCTACACCTTC. The chain carries TRBV6-1 and TRBJ1-2, with 7 bases identical to TRBD1. Per the germline V gene, CDR1 is MNHNS and CDR2 is SASEGT. The CDR3 is 15 residues long. Trimming cost V 4 bases and J 4 bases; bases outside gene matches: 9.

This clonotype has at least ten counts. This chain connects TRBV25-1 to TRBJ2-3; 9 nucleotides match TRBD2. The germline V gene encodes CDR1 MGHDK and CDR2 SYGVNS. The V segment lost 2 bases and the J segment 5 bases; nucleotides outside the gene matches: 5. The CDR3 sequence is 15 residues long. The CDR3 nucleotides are TGTGCCAGCAGTGAACCTAGCGGGGTTGGAGATACGCAGTATTTT. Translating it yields CASSEPSGVGDTQYF.

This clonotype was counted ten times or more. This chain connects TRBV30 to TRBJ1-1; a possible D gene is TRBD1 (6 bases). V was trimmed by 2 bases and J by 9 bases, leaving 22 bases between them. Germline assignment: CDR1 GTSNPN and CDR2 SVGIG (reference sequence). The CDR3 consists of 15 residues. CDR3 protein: CAWSLGQQDDIKAFF. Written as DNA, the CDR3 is TGTGCCTGGAGTCTGGGACAACAGGATGATATTAAAGCTTTCTTT.

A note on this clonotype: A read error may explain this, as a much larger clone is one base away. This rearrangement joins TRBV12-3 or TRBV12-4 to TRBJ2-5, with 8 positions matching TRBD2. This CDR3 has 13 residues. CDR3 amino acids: CVSSEAGVETQYF. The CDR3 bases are TGTGTCAGCAGTGAAGCGGGGGTTGAGACCCAGTACTTC.

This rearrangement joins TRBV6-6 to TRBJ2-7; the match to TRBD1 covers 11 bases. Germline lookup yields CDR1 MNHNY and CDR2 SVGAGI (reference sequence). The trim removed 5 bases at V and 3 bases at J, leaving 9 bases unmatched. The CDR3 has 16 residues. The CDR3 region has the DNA TGTGCCAGCAGTCACCGAACCGGGACAGGGGGCTACGAGCAGTACTTC. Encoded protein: CASSHRTGTGGYEQYF.

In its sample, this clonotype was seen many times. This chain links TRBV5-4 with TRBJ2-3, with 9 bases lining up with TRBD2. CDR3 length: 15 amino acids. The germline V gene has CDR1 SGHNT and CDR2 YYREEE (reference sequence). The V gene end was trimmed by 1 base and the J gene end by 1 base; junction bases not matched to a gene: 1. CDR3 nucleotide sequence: TGTGCCAGCAGCTTGAGGACTAGCGGCACAGATACGCAGTATTTT. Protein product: CASSLRTSGTDTQYF.

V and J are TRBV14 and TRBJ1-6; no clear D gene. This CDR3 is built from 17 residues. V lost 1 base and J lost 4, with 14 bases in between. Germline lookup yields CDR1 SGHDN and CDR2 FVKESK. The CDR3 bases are TGTGCCAGCAGCCAAGTAAACAGTCGGAATTATAATTCACCCCTCCACTTT. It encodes CASSQVNSRNYNSPLHF.

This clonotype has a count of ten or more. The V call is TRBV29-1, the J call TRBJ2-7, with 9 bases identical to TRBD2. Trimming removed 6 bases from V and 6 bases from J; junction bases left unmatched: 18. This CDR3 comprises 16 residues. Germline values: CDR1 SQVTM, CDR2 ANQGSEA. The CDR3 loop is CSVTRSSGAVSGEQYF. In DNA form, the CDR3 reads TGCAGCGTAACAAGATCTAGCGGGGCGGTCTCGGGCGAGCAGTACTTC.